This T cell receptor beta chain was sequenced in a study of CD8+ T cells in alopecia areata. RNA, once extracted, was reverse transcribed into cDNA for use as the sequencing template. Some clones are missing from TCRdb's copy, which holds only in-frame ones; the method was immunoSEQ multiplex PCR. Found here are about 160,000 clones, under 70% of them singletons; the top ten hold approximately 0.91%. Study-wide points: Tofacitinib significantly reduced both scalp clonality and expanded CD8+ clones among the top 100.

Treatment in this sample: oral pan-JAK inhibitor, 5-10 mg twice daily. A FACSAria was used to sort CD4+ and CD8+ T cells. These cells came from PBMCs. In its sample, this clone was seen a few times. Its antigen is unidentified. Germline V CDR1 and CDR2: SGHAT, FQNNGV. V dropped 4 bases and J dropped 3; count of bases not matched to a gene: 3. The CDR3 length is 14 residues. This receptor was obtained from a human donor with alopecia areata. The chain uses TRBV11-2 and TRBJ1-1, with TRBD1 matching 9 bases. Sequencing used CD4+ T cells sorted from blood, obtained at week 4, from a patient treated with tofacitinib. The CDR3 sequence: CASSSDRGYTEAFF. CDR3 nucleotide sequence: TGTGCCAGCAGCTCCGACAGGGGGTACACTGAAGCTTTCTTT.